This T cell receptor (beta chain) derives from a study of T cell repertoires in cytomegalovirus infection. As for the study in general: Well-studied HLA-B-restricted CMV epitopes were used in the study alongside recently identified HLA-C-restricted ones. Matching HLA type and CMV infection were both indicated by public TCR beta signatures.

The V end lost 0 bases, the J end lost 7 bases, and 7 bases lay between the germline ends. CDR1 and CDR2 (germline): SEHNR, FQNEAQ (reference sequence). This CDR3 contains 12 residues. MiXCR, run by TCRdb on the reads, gives a single entry per CDR3 protein. The sample consists of roughly 46,000 distinct CDR3 sequences, roughly 19% of them appearing once. Broader study findings: The cumulative frequency of public TCR beta families distinguished individuals who carried CMV together with the relevant HLA.

With respect to this clonotype: Antigen: not known.

This chain joins TRBV7-9 and TRBJ2-7; D may correspond to TRBD1 or TRBD2 (5 bases each). The sequenced sample was CD8+ T cells from cultured PBMCs, obtained from culture after CMV antigen stimulation. The origin of this receptor is a human donor in good health (CMV status not recorded). Some clones in this sample may be carry-over from other donors' samples. Written as DNA, the CDR3 is TGTGCCAGCAGCTTAGCAGGGGAGGAGCAGTACTTC. Its protein product is CASSLAGEEQYF.